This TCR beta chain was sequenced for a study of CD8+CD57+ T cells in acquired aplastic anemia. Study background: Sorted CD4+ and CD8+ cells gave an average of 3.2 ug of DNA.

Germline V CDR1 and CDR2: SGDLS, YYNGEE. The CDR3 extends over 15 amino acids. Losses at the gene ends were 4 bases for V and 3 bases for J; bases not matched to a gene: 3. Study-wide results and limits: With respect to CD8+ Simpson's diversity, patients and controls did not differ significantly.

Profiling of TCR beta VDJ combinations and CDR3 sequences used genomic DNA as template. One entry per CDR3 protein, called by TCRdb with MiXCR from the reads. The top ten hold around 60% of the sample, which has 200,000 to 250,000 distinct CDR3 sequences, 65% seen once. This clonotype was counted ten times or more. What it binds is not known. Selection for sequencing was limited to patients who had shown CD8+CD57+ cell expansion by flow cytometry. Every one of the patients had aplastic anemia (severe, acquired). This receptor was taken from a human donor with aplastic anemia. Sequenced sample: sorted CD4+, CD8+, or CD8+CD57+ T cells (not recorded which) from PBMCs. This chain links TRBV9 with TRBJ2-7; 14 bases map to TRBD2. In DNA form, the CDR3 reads TGTGCCAGCAGCACAGGGACTAGCGGGAGCTACGAGCAGTACTTC. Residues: CASSTGTSGSYEQYF.